These 20 T cell receptor beta chains were all obtained from the same sample, sequenced in a study of response to subunit inactivated influenza vaccine. TCRdb re-derived calls from the RT-PCR reads in MiXCR, one entry per CDR3 protein. The table includes 700,000 to 800,000 distinct CDR3 sequences, about 18% detected once. Source: PBMCs from blood, taken roughly 5 days after vaccination. The receptors come from a man aged 45-65 years who received an inactivated influenza vaccine.

This clonotype was counted only a few times. The chain joins TRBV20-1 to TRBJ2-5; the D gene is possibly TRBD1 (5 bases). CDR1 and CDR2 from the germline V gene are DFQATT and SNEGSKA (reference sequence). V lost 3 bases and J 3 bases, leaving 11 bases between the germline ends. This CDR3 is 13 amino acids long. The CDR3 nucleotides read TGCAGTGCTAGGCGGACAACCAAAGAGACCCAGTACTTC. Its protein is CSARRTTKETQYF.

In DNA form, the CDR3 reads TGTGCTGGGAGGGGGGCGAGGAACACTGAAGCTTTCTTT. Translated: CAGRGARNTEAFF. The chain has TRBV6-1 and TRBJ1-1, with D possibly matching TRBD1 (6 bases). The germline CDR1 and CDR2 sequences are MNHNS and SASEGT. The CDR3 runs to 13 residues.

About this clonotype: Relative to the germline gene, one junction end is altered; a read error may explain this. The rearrangement uses TRBV5-6 and TRBJ2-7; TRBD2 matches 8 bases. This CDR3 spans 16 amino acids. The V gene's germline CDR1 is SGHDT and CDR2 YYEEEE. CDR3 residues: CASSWGTRVYSHEQYF. The DNA for the CDR3 is TGTGCCAGCAGCTGGGGGACTAGGGTTTACTCCCACGAGCAGTACTTC.

This clonotype was recorded a few times. The chain combines TRBV7-6 with TRBJ2-5; D is unresolved. This CDR3 has 15 amino acids. Per the germline V gene, CDR1 is SGHVS and CDR2 is FNYEAQ. Trimming shortened V by 5 bases and J by 1 base, and 14 bases separated the two germline ends. The CDR3 DNA reads as TGTGCCAGCAGCGGCTTACTTAGTACCCAAGAGACCCAGTACTTC. This gives the protein CASSGLLSTQETQYF.

This clonotype was seen only a few times. The chain is built from TRBV24-1 and TRBJ1-5; a possible D gene is TRBD1 (5 bases). The CDR3 runs to 15 residues. V dropped 10 bases and J dropped 7 bases, with 22 bases sitting between them. The V gene's germline CDR1 is KGHDR and CDR2 SFDVKD. The CDR3 DNA reads as TGTGCCACTAAAACTCGCGGCAGGGTGGGGCAGCCCCAGCATTTT. This translates into CATKTRGRVGQPQHF.

The chain employs TRBV11-2 and TRBJ2-7, with 9 bases matching TRBD2. Germline V gene sequence: CDR1 SGHAT, CDR2 FQNNGV. The CDR3 extends over 18 amino acids. V shed 2 bases and J 3 bases; nucleotides not matched to a gene: 14. The CDR3, as DNA: TGTGCCAGCAGCTTAACTAGGGCCGGGGGTAGCGGGAGCTACGAGCAGTACTTC. Translated: CASSLTRAGGSGSYEQYF.

This clonotype was seen more than once but under ten times. The J gene is TRBJ1-2, the V gene TRBV9; D is unclear. From germline, CDR1 is SGDLS and CDR2 YYNGEE. The germline V and J ends were trimmed by 1 base and 4 bases, with 17 bases remaining between them. The CDR3 loop spans 16 amino acids. Here the CDR3 reads CASSVNSPARSYGYTF. CDR3 in DNA: TGTGCCAGCAGCGTAAACAGCCCGGCCCGTAGCTATGGCTACACCTTC.

V gene TRBV6-1 combines with J gene TRBJ2-2; D is ambiguous. Germline-derived CDR1 and CDR2 are MNHNS and SASEGT. V was shortened by 6 bases and J by 4 bases, with 12 bases between the two germline ends. The CDR3 spans 14 residues. CDR3 nucleotides: TGTGCCAGCAGACCAAAGCCGTCCACCGGGGAGCTGTTTTTT. Its translation is CASRPKPSTGELFF.

This rearrangement joins TRBV12-5 to TRBJ2-1, with D unresolved. Germline lookup yields CDR1 LGHNT and CDR2 FRNRAP. The CDR3 totals 12 residues. Trimming removed 5 bases from V and 12 bases from J, with 14 bases in between. The CDR3 loop is CASGIAPGGQFF. The CDR3 nucleotides are TGTGCTAGTGGTATCGCCCCGGGCGGGCAGTTCTTC.

This clonotype was picked up a small number of times. The J gene is TRBJ2-5, the V gene TRBV20-1; unclear D gene. Deletions cut 1 base from V and 4 bases from J, with 10 bases between. The germline V gene has CDR1 DFQATT and CDR2 SNEGSKA (reference sequence). The length of the CDR3 is 13 residues. The DNA of the CDR3 is TGCAGTGCTAGAGCCCCGGACCGAGAGACCCAGTACTTC. It is translated as CSARAPDRETQYF.

The DNA for the CDR3 is TGCAGTGCTACTCGGCCCGGGACAGAAAATTCACCCCTCCACTTT. This translates into CSATRPGTENSPLHF. The chain is built from TRBV20-1 and TRBJ1-6, with 7 nucleotides matching TRBD1. Germline CDR1 is DFQATT and CDR2 is SNEGSKA (reference sequence). After removal of 4 bases from V and 7 bases from J, the junction contained 10 bases not matched to a gene. This CDR3 has 15 residues.

The chain carries TRBV12-3 or TRBV12-4 and TRBJ1-4; 8 bases map to TRBD1. This CDR3 spans 14 amino acids. V lost 6 bases, J lost 13 bases, and 13 bases stayed unmatched. CDR3 amino acids: CASRTRGQGGTLFF. In DNA, the CDR3 is TGTGCCAGCAGGACACGAGGACAGGGAGGGACACTGTTTTTT.

The sample holds a few counts of this clonotype. Here the CDR3 reads CASSPWRGTGNIGELFF. CDR3 sequence (DNA): TGTGCCAGCAGCCCCTGGAGGGGGACAGGGAATATCGGGGAGCTGTTTTTT. V usage is TRBV11-2 and J usage is TRBJ2-2, with TRBD1 matching 9 bases. Germline V gene lookup returns CDR1 SGHAT and CDR2 FQNNGV. The CDR3 consists of 17 residues. V was clipped by 5 bases and J by 7 bases; unmatched bases: 14.

This clonotype was observed a handful of times. The chain combines TRBV27 with TRBJ2-3, with D hard to call. This CDR3 has 16 residues. V was shortened by 5 bases and J by 2 bases, with 17 bases between the two germline ends. CDR1 and CDR2 from the germline V gene are MNHEY and SMNVEV (reference sequence). CDR3 residues: CASSPDTSHFTDTQYF. In DNA, the CDR3 is TGTGCCAGCAGTCCCGACACCTCTCACTTCACAGATACGCAGTATTTT.

V gene TRBV28 combines with J gene TRBJ1-5; no clear D gene. The CDR3 covers 13 residues. Germline-derived CDR1 and CDR2 are MDHEN and SYDVKM. The V end was cut by 11 bases, the J end by 0 bases, with 11 bases between. For the CDR3, the DNA is TGTGCCGGCGGCTTCGATAGCAATCAGCCCCAGCATTTT. It specifies CAGGFDSNQPQHF.

This clonotype was detected ten times or more. The chain links TRBV29-1 to TRBJ2-1; 9 bases line up with TRBD1. J gave up 5 bases and V 8 bases, and 13 bases lay outside the gene matches. Germline assignment: CDR1 SQVTM and CDR2 ANQGSEA. The CDR3 totals 15 residues. The CDR3 loop is CSTRGGGQGHNEQFF. The CDR3 nucleotides are TGCAGCACCCGGGGAGGGGGACAGGGCCACAATGAGCAGTTCTTC.

This clonotype was detected only a few times. V is TRBV9 and J is TRBJ1-1; no clear D gene. V shed 2 bases and J shed 3 bases, with 8 bases lying between them. Germline lookup yields CDR1 SGDLS and CDR2 YYNGEE. The CDR3 totals 13 residues. The CDR3 nucleotides read TGTGCCAGCAGCGTGGGTGTTGACACTGAAGCTTTCTTT. Protein product: CASSVGVDTEAFF. Using reference TRBV9 and TRBJ1-1 for the parts outside the CDR3, the full variable domain is DSGVTQTPKHLITATGQRVTLRCSPRSGDLSVYWYQQSLDQGLQFLIQYYNGEERAKGNILERFSAQQFPDLHSELNLSSLELGDSALYFCASSVGVDTEAFFGQGTRLTVV.

The chain recombines TRBV20-1 with TRBJ2-7, with 7 bases matching TRBD1. With V trimmed by 1 base and J by 5 bases, 5 bases remained unmatched. The CDR3 length is 13 residues. The germline CDR1 and CDR2 sequences are DFQATT and SNEGSKA (reference sequence). The CDR3 is CSARGDRAHEQYF. The CDR3 coding sequence is TGCAGTGCTAGAGGCGACAGGGCCCACGAGCAGTACTTC.

CDR3: CASTQGTHEQYF. The CDR3 nucleotides read TGTGCCAGCACCCAGGGAACCCACGAGCAGTACTTC. V gene TRBV5-5 combines with J gene TRBJ2-7; D might be TRBD1 (5 bases). V dropped 6 bases and J dropped 5 bases, with 12 bases sitting between them. This CDR3 is built from 12 residues. Germline V CDR1 and CDR2: SGHKS, YYEKEE (reference sequence).

The chain joins TRBV12-3 or TRBV12-4 to TRBJ1-5; D is unresolved. This CDR3 comprises 14 residues. V was pared by 1 base and J by 3 bases, with 7 bases between. CDR3 protein: CASSLVGINQPQHF. The DNA of the CDR3 is TGTGCCAGCAGTTTAGTAGGGATCAATCAGCCCCAGCATTTT.